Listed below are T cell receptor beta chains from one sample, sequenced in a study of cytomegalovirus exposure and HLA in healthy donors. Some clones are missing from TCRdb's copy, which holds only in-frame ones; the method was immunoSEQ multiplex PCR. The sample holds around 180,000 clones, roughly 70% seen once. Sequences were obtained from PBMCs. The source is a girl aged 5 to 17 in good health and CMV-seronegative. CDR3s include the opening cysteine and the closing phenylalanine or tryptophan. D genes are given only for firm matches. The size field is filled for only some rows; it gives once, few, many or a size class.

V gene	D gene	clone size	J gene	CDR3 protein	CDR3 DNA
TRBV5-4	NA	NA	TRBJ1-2	CASSTPIQGDYGYTF	TGTGCCAGCAGCACTCCAATACAGGGAGACTATGGCTACACCTTC
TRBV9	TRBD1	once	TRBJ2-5	CASTYGQGQETQYF	TGTGCCAGCACGTACGGACAGGGCCAAGAGACCCAGTACTTC
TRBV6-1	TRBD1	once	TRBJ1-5	CASEIETGVGQPQHF	TGTGCCAGCGAGATTGAGACAGGGGTAGGTCAGCCCCAGCATTTT
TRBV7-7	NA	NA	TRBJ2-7	CASSLGTGSEQYF	TGTGCCAGCAGCTTAGGGACGGGGAGCGAGCAGTACTTC
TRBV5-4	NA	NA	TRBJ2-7	CASSLGAVSDYEQYF	TGTGCCAGCAGCTTGGGGGCCGTTTCGGACTACGAGCAGTACTTC
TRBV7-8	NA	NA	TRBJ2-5	CASSLSLYNEETQYF	TGTGCCAGCAGCTTATCACTATATAACGAAGAGACCCAGTACTTC
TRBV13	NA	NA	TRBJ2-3	CASSFPRDTQYF	TGTGCCAGCAGCTTCCCACGGGATACGCAGTATTTT
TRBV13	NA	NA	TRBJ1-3	CASSFSGNTIYF	TGTGCCAGCAGCTTCAGTGGAAACACCATATATTTT
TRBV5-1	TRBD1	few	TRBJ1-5	CASSLTGGNQPQHF	TGCGCCAGCAGCTTGACAGGGGGAAATCAGCCCCAGCATTTT
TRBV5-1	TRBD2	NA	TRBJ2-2	CASSLAGGYTGELFF	TGCGCCAGCAGCTTGGCCGGGGGGTACACCGGGGAGCTGTTTTTT
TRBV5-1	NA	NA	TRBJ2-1	CASSLNRNEQFF	TGCGCCAGCAGCTTGAACAGGAATGAGCAGTTCTTC
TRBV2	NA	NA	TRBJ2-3	CASRDGLDPDTQYF	TGTGCCAGCAGGGATGGACTCGACCCAGATACGCAGTATTTT
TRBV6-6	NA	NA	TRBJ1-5	CASLDSSYNQPQHF	TGTGCCAGCCTGGACAGCTCTTACAATCAGCCCCAGCATTTT
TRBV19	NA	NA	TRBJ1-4	CASKTGEKLFF	TGTGCCAGTAAAACAGGGGAAAAACTGTTTTTT
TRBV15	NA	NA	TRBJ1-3	CATSRDPGTGNTIYF	TGTGCCACCAGCAGAGACCCGGGGACAGGAAACACCATATATTTT
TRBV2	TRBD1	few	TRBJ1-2	CASRGQAVTYGYTF	TGTGCCAGCAGGGGACAGGCGGTTACTTATGGCTACACCTTC
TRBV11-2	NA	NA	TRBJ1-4	CASSLPDSEKLFF	TGTGCCAGCAGCCTCCCGGACAGTGAAAAACTGTTTTTT
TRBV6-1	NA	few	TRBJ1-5	CASSVRGNQPQHF	TGTGCCAGCAGTGTGAGGGGCAATCAGCCCCAGCATTTT
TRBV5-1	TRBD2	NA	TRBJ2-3	CASSYSSGGVQVKDTQYF	TGCGCCAGCAGCTACTCTAGCGGGGGGGTCCAAGTTAAGGATACGCAGTATTTT
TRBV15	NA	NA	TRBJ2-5	CATSIPLRRETQYF	TGTGCCACCAGCATCCCACTCCGCCGGGAGACCCAGTACTTC
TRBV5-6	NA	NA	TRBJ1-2	CASSLRGSNYGYTF	TGTGCCAGCAGCTTGAGGGGTTCGAACTATGGCTACACCTTC
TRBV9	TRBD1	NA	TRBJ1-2	CASSLGQRDYGYTF	TGTGCCAGCAGCCTGGGACAGAGGGACTATGGCTACACCTTC